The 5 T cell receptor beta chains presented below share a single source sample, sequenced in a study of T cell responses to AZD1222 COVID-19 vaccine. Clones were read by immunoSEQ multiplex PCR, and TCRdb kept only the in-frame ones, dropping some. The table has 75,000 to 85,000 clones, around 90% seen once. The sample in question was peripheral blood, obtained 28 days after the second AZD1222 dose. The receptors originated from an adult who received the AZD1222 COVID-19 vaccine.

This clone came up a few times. The CDR3 nucleotides read TGTGCCAGCAGTCCTAATTCAGATACGCAGTATTTT. Encoded protein: CASSPNSDTQYF. The chain combines TRBV6-5 with TRBJ2-3, with D uncertain. The V end lost 5 bases, the J end lost 4 bases, and 7 bases lay between the germline ends. CDR3 length: 12 amino acids. Germline CDR1 and CDR2: MNHEY and SVGAGI.

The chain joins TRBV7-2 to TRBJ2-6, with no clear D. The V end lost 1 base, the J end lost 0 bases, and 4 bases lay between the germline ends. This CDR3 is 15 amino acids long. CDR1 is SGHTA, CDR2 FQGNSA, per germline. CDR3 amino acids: CASSLDSSGANVLTF. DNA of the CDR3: TGTGCCAGCAGCTTAGACAGCTCTGGGGCCAACGTCCTGACTTTC.

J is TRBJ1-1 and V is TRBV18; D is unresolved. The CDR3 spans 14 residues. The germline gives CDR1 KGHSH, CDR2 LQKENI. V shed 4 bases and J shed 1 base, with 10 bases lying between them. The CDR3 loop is CASSQQSGNTEAFF. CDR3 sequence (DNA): TGTGCCAGCTCACAACAGTCAGGGAACACTGAAGCTTTCTTT. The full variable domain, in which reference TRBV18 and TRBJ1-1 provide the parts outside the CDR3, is NAGVMQNPRHLVRRRGQEARLRCSPMKGHSHVYWYRQLPEEGLKFMVYLQKENIIDESGMPKERFSAEFPKEGPSILRIQQVVRGDSAAYFCASSQQSGNTEAFFGQGTRLTVV.

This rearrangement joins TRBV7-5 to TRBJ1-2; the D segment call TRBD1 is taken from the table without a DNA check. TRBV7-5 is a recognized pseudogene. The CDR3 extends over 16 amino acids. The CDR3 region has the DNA TGTGCCAGAAGCTGTCCCCGGGACAGGGTGAACTCTGGCTACACCTTC. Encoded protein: CARSCPRDRVNSGYTF.

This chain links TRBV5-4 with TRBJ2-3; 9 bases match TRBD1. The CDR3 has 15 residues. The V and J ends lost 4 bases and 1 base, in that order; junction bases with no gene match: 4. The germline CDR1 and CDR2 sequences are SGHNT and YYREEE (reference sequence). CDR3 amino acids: CASSPGDRGTDTQYF. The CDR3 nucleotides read TGTGCCAGCAGCCCGGGGGACAGGGGCACAGATACGCAGTATTTT.